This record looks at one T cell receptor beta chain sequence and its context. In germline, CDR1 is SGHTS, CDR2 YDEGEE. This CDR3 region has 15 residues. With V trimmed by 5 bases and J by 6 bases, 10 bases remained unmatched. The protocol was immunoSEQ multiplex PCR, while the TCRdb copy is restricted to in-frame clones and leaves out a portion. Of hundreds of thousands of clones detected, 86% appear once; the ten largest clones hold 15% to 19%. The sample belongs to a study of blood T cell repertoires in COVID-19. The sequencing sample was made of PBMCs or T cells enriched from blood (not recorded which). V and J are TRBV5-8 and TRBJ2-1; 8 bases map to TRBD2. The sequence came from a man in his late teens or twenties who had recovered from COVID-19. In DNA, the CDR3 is TGTGCCAGCAGTCGGAGGCTAGCGGGTATCAATGAGCAGTTCTTC. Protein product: CASSRRLAGINEQFF.